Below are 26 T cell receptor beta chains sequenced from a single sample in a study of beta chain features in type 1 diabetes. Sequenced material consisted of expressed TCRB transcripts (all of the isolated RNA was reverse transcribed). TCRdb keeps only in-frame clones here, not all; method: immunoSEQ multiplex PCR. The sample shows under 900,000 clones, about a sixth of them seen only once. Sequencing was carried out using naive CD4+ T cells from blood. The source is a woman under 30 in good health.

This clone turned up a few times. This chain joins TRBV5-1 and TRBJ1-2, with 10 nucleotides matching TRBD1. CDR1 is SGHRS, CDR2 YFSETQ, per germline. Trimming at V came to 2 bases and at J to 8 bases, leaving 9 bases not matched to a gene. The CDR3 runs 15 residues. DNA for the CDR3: TGCGCCAGCAGCTTCCGGGACAGGGGAGAAACAGGCTACACCTTC. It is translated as CASSFRDRGETGYTF.

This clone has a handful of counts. The CDR3 DNA reads as TGTGCCAGCAGCCTCGGGCCAACGCGGGAGACCCAGTACTTC. Protein sequence: CASSLGPTRETQYF. The rearrangement links TRBV4-2 to TRBJ2-5; no definite D call. Trimming left V 4 bases short and J 5 bases short, with 14 bases between. The CDR3 has 14 residues. Germline lookup yields CDR1 LGHNA and CDR2 YNFKEQ.

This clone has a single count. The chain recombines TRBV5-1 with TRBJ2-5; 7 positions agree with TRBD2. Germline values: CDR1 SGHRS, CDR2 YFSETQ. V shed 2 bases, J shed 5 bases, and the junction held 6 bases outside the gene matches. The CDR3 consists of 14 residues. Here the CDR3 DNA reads TGCGCCAGCAGCTTTTTTGCGGGAGCGGAGACCCAGTACTTC. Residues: CASSFFAGAETQYF.

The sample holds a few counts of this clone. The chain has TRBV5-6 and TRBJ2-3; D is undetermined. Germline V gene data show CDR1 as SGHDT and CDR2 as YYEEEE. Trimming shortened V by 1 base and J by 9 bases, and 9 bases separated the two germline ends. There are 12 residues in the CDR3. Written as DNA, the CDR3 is TGTGCCAGCAGCTTGTATCGCCAGACGCAGTATTTT. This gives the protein CASSLYRQTQYF.

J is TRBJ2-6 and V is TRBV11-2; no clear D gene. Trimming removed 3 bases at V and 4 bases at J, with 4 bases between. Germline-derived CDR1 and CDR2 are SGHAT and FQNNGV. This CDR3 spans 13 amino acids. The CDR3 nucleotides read TGTGCCAGCAGCTTGAGGGGGGCCAACGTCCTGACTTTC. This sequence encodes CASSLRGANVLTF.

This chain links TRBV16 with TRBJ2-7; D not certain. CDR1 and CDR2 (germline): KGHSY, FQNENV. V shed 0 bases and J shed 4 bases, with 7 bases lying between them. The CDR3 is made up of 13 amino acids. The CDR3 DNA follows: TGTGCCAGCAGCCAATCGGGGTTTTACGAGCAGTACTTC. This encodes CASSQSGFYEQYF.

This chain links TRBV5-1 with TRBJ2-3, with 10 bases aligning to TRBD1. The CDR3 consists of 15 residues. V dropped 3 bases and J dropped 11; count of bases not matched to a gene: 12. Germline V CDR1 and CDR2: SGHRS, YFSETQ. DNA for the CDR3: TGCGCCAGCAGCTCCACGACCGGGACAGGGGCCGAGCAGTATTTT. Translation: CASSSTTGTGAEQYF.

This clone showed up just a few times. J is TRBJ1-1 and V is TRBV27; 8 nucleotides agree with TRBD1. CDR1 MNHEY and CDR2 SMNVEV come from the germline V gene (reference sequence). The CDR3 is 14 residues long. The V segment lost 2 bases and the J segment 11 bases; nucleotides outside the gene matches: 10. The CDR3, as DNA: TGTGCCAGCAGTTTAGGGACAGGAAGAATAGGGGCTTTCTTT. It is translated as CASSLGTGRIGAFF.

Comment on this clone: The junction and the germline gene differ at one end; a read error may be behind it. CDR3 nucleotides: TGTGCCAGCAGCTCTCAGACTAGCGGGAGTACATTT. As protein: CASSSQTSGSTF. This chain links TRBV5-6 with TRBJ2-3; 12 bases match TRBD2. CDR3 size: 12 residues. The germline gives CDR1 SGHDT, CDR2 YYEEEE.

CDR3 residues: CASSDRINQPQHF. CDR3 nucleotides: TGTGCCAGCTCGGACAGGATTAATCAGCCCCAGCATTTT. The rearrangement links TRBV28 to TRBJ1-5, with 7 bases matching TRBD1. With V trimmed by 8 bases and J by 4 bases, 5 bases remained unmatched. Germline CDR1 is MDHEN and CDR2 is SYDVKM. This CDR3 is 13 amino acids long.

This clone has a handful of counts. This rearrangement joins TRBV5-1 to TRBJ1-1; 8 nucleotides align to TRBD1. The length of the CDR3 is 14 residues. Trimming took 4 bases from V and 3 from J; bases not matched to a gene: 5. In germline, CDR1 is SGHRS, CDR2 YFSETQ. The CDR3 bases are TGCGCCAGCAGCCGAGGACAGGGATACACTGAAGCTTTCTTT. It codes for CASSRGQGYTEAFF.

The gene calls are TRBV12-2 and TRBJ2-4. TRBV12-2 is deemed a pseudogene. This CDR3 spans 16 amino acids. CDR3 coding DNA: TGTGCAAGTCGCTTAGCGTGGTATGTCACTGTCGGCCTTCAGTACTTC. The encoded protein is CASRLAWYVTVGLQYF.

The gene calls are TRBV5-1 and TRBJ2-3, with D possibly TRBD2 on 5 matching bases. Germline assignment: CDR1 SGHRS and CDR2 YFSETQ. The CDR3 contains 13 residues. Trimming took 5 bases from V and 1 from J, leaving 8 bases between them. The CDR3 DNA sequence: TGCGCCAGCAGAGGGAGCGGCACAGATACGCAGTATTTT. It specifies CASRGSGTDTQYF. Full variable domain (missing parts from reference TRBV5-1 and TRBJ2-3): KAGVTQTPRYLIKTRGQQVTLSCSPISGHRSVSWYQQTPGQGLQFLFEYFSETQRNKGNFPGRFSGRQFSNSRSEMNVSTLELGDSALYLCASRGSGTDTQYFGPGTRLTVL.

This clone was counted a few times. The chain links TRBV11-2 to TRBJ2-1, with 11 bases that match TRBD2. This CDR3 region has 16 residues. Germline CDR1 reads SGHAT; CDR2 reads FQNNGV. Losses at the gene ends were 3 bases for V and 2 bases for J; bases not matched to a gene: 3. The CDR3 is CASSLTSGIAYNEQFF. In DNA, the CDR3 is TGTGCCAGCAGCTTGACTAGCGGGATAGCCTACAATGAGCAGTTCTTC.

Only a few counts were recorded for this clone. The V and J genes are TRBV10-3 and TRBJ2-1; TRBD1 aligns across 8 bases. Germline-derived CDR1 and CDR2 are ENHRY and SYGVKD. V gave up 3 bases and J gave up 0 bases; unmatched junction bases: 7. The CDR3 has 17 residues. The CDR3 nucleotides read TGTGCCATCAGTGATAGGGGGACAGGAAACTCCTACAATGAGCAGTTCTTC. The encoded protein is CAISDRGTGNSYNEQFF.

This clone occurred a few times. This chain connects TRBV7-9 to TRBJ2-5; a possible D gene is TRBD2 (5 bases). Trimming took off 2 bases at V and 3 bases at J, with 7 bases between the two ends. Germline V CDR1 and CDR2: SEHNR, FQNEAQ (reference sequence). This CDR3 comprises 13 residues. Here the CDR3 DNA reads TGTGCCAGCAGCTTATTCGGGGAAGAGACCCAGTACTTC. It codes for CASSLFGEETQYF.

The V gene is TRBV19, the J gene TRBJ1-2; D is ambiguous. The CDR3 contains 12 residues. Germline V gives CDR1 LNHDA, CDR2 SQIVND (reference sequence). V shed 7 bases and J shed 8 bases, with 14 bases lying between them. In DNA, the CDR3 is TGTGCCAGTAAAGGTGACTTCGGCGGCTACACCTTC. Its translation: CASKGDFGGYTF.

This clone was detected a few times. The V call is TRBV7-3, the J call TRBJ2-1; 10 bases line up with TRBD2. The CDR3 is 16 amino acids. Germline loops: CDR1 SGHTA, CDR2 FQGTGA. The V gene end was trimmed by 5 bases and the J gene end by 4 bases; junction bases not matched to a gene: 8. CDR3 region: CASSLQTSGSYNEQFF. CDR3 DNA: TGTGCCAGCAGCCTACAGACTAGCGGGTCATACAATGAGCAGTTCTTC.

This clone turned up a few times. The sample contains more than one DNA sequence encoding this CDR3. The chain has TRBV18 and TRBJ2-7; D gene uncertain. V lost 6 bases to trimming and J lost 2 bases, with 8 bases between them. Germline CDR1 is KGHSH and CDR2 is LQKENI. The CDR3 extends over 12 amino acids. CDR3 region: CASSPTTYEQYF. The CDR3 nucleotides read TGTGCCAGCTCGCCCACAACCTACGAGCAGTACTTC.

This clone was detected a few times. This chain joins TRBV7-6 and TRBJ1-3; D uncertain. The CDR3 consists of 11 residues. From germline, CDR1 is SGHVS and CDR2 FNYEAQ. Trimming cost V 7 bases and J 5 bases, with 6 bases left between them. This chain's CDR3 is CASNPRNTIYF. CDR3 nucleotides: TGTGCCAGCAACCCCCGAAACACCATATATTTT.

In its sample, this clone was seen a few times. CDR3 loop: CAISGGSVTYEQYF. The CDR3 DNA follows: TGTGCCATCAGTGGTGGTAGCGTCACCTACGAGCAGTACTTC. The V gene is TRBV10-3, the J gene TRBJ2-7, with D perhaps TRBD2 (5 bases). V gave up 4 bases and J gave up 2 bases, with 12 bases separating them. In germline, CDR1 is ENHRY, CDR2 SYGVKD. The CDR3 has 14 amino acids.

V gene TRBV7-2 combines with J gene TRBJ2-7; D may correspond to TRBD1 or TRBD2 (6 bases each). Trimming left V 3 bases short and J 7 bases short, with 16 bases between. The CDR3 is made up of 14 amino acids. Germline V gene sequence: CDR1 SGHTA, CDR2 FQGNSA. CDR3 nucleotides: TGTGCCAGCAGCTTCGGGGGCCAGGTGGTTGAGCAGTACTTC. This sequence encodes CASSFGGQVVEQYF.

CDR3 amino acids: CATSLAGATYEQYF. The CDR3 DNA follows: TGTGCCACTAGCCTAGCGGGGGCGACCTACGAGCAGTACTTC. The rearrangement uses TRBV10-3 and TRBJ2-7, with 10 bases identical to TRBD2. V was pared by 10 bases and J by 2 bases, with 8 bases of the junction left unmatched. CDR1 and CDR2 (germline): ENHRY, SYGVKD. CDR3 size: 14 residues.

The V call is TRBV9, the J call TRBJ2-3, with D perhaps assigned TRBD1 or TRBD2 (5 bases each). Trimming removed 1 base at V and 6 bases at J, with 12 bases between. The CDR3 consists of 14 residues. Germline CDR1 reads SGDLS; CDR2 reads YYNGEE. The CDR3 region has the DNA TGTGCCAGCAGCGTAAGTCGAGAGGGGGATACGCAGTATTTT. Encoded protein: CASSVSREGDTQYF. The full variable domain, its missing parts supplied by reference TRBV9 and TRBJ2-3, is DSGVTQTPKHLITATGQRVTLRCSPRSGDLSVYWYQQSLDQGLQFLIQYYNGEERAKGNILERFSAQQFPDLHSELNLSSLELGDSALYFCASSVSREGDTQYFGPGTRLTVL.

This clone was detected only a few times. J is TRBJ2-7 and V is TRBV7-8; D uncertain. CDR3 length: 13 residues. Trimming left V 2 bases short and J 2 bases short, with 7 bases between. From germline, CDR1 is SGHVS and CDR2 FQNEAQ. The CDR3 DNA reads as TGTGCCAGCAGCTTACTTCGGGCCTACGAGCAGTACTTC. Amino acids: CASSLLRAYEQYF.

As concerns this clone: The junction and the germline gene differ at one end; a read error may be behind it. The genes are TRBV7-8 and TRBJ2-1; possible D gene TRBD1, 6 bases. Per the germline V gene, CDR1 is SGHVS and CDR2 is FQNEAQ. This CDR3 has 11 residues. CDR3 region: CASTLGGEQFF. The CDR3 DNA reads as TGTGCCAGCACCTTAGGGGGTGAGCAGTTCTTC. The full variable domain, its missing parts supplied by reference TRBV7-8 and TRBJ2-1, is GAGVSQSPRYKVAKRGQDVALRCDPISGHVSLFWYQQALGQGPEFLTYFQNEAQLDKSGLPSDRFFAERPEGSVSTLKIQRTQQEDSAVYLCASTLGGEQFFGPGTRLTVL.